This is a list of T cell receptor beta chains from one sample in a study of T-cell memory formation after mild COVID-19. TCRdb analysed the 5' RACE reads with MiXCR anew, one entry per CDR3 protein. The sample has approximately 500,000 distinct CDR3 sequences, 25% seen once. Sequenced input: PBMCs or a T cell subset sorted from them (not recorded which). The origin of the receptors is an adult woman who had mild COVID-19 (a few samples of this study predate the infection). Cell type and time point are not known. CDR3s include the opening cysteine and the closing phenylalanine or tryptophan. D genes are given only for firm matches. Size values are once, few and many counts, or a class for expanded clones, and some rows have none.

d_gene: NA
j_gene: TRBJ1-3
abundance: NA
v_gene: TRBV30
CDR3aa: CAWSAFTGPVFGNTIYF
CDR3nt: TGTGCCTGGAGTGCCTTTACAGGTCCCGTTTTTGGAAACACCATATATTTT

d_gene: NA
j_gene: TRBJ2-3
abundance: few
v_gene: TRBV18
CDR3aa: CASSPTVSDTQYF
CDR3nt: TGTGCCAGCTCACCTACGGTTTCAGATACGCAGTATTTT

d_gene: NA
j_gene: TRBJ2-5
abundance: few
v_gene: TRBV6-6
CDR3aa: CASSTTGLETQYF
CDR3nt: TGTGCCAGCAGTACGACCGGGTTGGAGACCCAGTACTTC

d_gene: NA
j_gene: TRBJ1-5
abundance: many
v_gene: TRBV30
CDR3aa: CAWSGGLYQPQHF
CDR3nt: TGTGCCTGGAGTGGGGGACTCTATCAGCCCCAGCATTTT

d_gene: NA
j_gene: TRBJ2-3
abundance: NA
v_gene: TRBV7-9
CDR3aa: CASSLGVNTDTQYF
CDR3nt: TGTGCCAGCAGCTTAGGCGTCAACACAGATACGCAGTATTTT

d_gene: TRBD2
j_gene: TRBJ2-7
abundance: NA
v_gene: TRBV30
CDR3aa: CAWSVVAGVTDEQYF
CDR3nt: TGTGCCTGGAGTGTTGTGGCGGGAGTGACCGACGAGCAGTACTTC

d_gene: TRBD2
j_gene: TRBJ2-2
abundance: few
v_gene: TRBV5-6
CDR3aa: CASSLGLAGVYTGELFF
CDR3nt: TGTGCCAGCAGTCTGGGACTAGCGGGAGTTTACACCGGGGAGCTGTTTTTT

d_gene: TRBD1
j_gene: TRBJ2-2
abundance: few
v_gene: TRBV27
CDR3aa: CASTSATGWETGELFF
CDR3nt: TGTGCCAGCACGTCGGCGACAGGGTGGGAAACCGGGGAGCTGTTTTTT

d_gene: NA
j_gene: TRBJ2-3
abundance: NA
v_gene: TRBV12-3/TRBV12-4
CDR3aa: CASSPTISDTQYF
CDR3nt: TGTGCCAGCAGTCCTACGATTTCAGATACGCAGTATTTT

d_gene: NA
j_gene: TRBJ1-1
abundance: few
v_gene: TRBV5-1
CDR3aa: CASSLQGSGTEAFF
CDR3nt: TGCGCCAGCAGCTTGCAGGGGTCGGGGACTGAAGCTTTCTTT

d_gene: NA
j_gene: TRBJ1-6
abundance: few
v_gene: TRBV25-1
CDR3aa: CASSESGGSSYNSPLHF
CDR3nt: TGTGCCAGCAGTGAATCCGGCGGGAGCTCCTATAATTCACCCCTCCACTTT

d_gene: NA
j_gene: TRBJ2-2
abundance: few
v_gene: TRBV4-2
CDR3aa: CASSRRVDGELFF
CDR3nt: TGTGCCAGCAGCCGGAGGGTGGACGGGGAGCTGTTTTTT

d_gene: NA
j_gene: TRBJ1-1
abundance: NA
v_gene: TRBV6-1
CDR3aa: CASSEAVGQGTEAFF
CDR3nt: TGTGCCAGCAGTGAAGCGGTCGGGCAGGGCACTGAAGCTTTCTTT

d_gene: NA
j_gene: TRBJ1-5
abundance: NA
v_gene: TRBV12-3/TRBV12-4
CDR3aa: CASSPPGPRNQPQHF
CDR3nt: TGTGCCAGCAGCCCCCCCGGACCGCGCAATCAGCCCCAGCATTTT

d_gene: NA
j_gene: TRBJ2-1
abundance: NA
v_gene: TRBV20-1
CDR3aa: CSALSLTGPNEQFF
CDR3nt: TGCAGTGCTCTTTCACTTACCGGTCCCAATGAGCAGTTCTTC

d_gene: NA
j_gene: TRBJ2-5
abundance: NA
v_gene: TRBV18
CDR3aa: CASSPLVETQYF
CDR3nt: TGTGCCAGCTCACCACTTGTTGAGACCCAGTACTTC

d_gene: NA
j_gene: TRBJ2-7
abundance: NA
v_gene: TRBV4-1
CDR3aa: CASSQGPDYEQYF
CDR3nt: TGCGCCAGCAGCCAAGGACCAGACTACGAGCAGTACTTC

d_gene: NA
j_gene: TRBJ2-5
abundance: few
v_gene: TRBV12-3/TRBV12-4
CDR3aa: CASLRSLLQETQYF
CDR3nt: TGTGCCAGCCTTCGGTCTCTGTTACAAGAGACCCAGTACTTC

d_gene: NA
j_gene: TRBJ2-7
abundance: few
v_gene: TRBV19
CDR3aa: CASSMGQGLTYEQYF
CDR3nt: TGTGCCAGTAGTATGGGGCAGGGCTTGACCTACGAGCAGTACTTC

d_gene: NA
j_gene: TRBJ2-2
abundance: many
v_gene: TRBV24-1
CDR3aa: CATSDHHREPGELFF
CDR3nt: TGTGCCACCAGTGATCATCACAGGGAACCCGGGGAGCTGTTTTTT

d_gene: TRBD2
j_gene: TRBJ2-2
abundance: NA
v_gene: TRBV7-8
CDR3aa: CASSPRSSGNVGELFF
CDR3nt: TGTGCCAGCAGCCCTCGGAGTAGCGGGAACGTCGGGGAGCTGTTTTTT

d_gene: NA
j_gene: TRBJ2-2
abundance: NA
v_gene: TRBV27
CDR3aa: CASSLSKGSTGELFF
CDR3nt: TGTGCCAGCAGTTTATCGAAAGGGAGCACCGGGGAGCTGTTTTTT

d_gene: TRBD2
j_gene: TRBJ2-1
abundance: few
v_gene: TRBV20-1
CDR3aa: CSAPDLAGASYNEQFF
CDR3nt: TGCAGTGCTCCGGACCTAGCGGGGGCCTCCTACAATGAGCAGTTCTTC

d_gene: NA
j_gene: TRBJ1-1
abundance: NA
v_gene: TRBV5-1
CDR3aa: CASSSGQIPEAFF
CDR3nt: TGCGCCAGCAGCTCAGGACAGATACCTGAAGCTTTCTTT